The 13 T cell receptor beta chains in this list originate from one sample, sequenced in a study of blood T cell repertoires in COVID-19. Clones were read by immunoSEQ multiplex PCR, and TCRdb kept only the in-frame ones, dropping some. This table holds 55,000 to 80,000 clones, 89% found once. Source material: peripheral blood. These receptors were collected from a man aged 50 to 59 with active COVID-19.

This chain links TRBV19 with TRBJ2-5, with a weak D call TRBD1 (6 bases). The CDR3 has 14 amino acids. The V gene lost 6 bases and the J gene lost 5 bases, with 16 bases spanning the gap. Germline CDR1 and CDR2: LNHDA and SQIVND (reference sequence). The CDR3 spells CASSARRGGETQYF. As DNA, the CDR3 is TGTGCCAGTAGCGCGCGCAGGGGCGGGGAGACCCAGTACTTC.

The genes are TRBV27 and TRBJ1-1, with 7 bases that match TRBD1. J gave up 0 bases and V 3 bases, and 4 bases lay outside the gene matches. The CDR3 is 15 residues long. Germline V CDR1 and CDR2: MNHEY, SMNVEV (reference sequence). The CDR3 reads CASSFRGRLNTEAFF. CDR3 sequence (DNA): TGTGCCAGCAGTTTTAGGGGGCGGCTGAACACTGAAGCTTTCTTT.

V is TRBV5-1 and J is TRBJ1-2; D may be TRBD1 (6 bases). CDR1 is SGHRS, CDR2 YFSETQ, per germline. The V and J ends lost 6 bases and 6 bases respectively, with 21 bases between them. This CDR3 has 15 residues. The CDR3 DNA reads as TGCGCCAGCACCGTACTCGGGGGGCTGGGGGATGGCTACACCTTC. Translation gives CASTVLGGLGDGYTF.

This clone came up once. This chain connects TRBV3-1 (or the pseudogene TRBV3-2) to TRBJ2-1; 13 nucleotides align to TRBD2. Germline lookup yields CDR1 LGHDT and CDR2 YNNKEL (reference sequence). This CDR3 contains 16 residues. V lost 4 bases and J lost 7; bases outside the gene matches: 7. This chain's CDR3 is CASSPRLAGGYNEQFF. The CDR3, as DNA: TGTGCCAGCAGCCCCCGACTAGCGGGGGGATATAATGAGCAGTTCTTC.

This chain connects TRBV30 to TRBJ1-2; 7 bases fit TRBD1. This CDR3 is 14 amino acids long. Germline V CDR1 and CDR2: GTSNPN, SVGIG (reference sequence). The ends lost 1 base at V and 4 bases at J; junction bases unmatched: 6. The CDR3 here is CAWSAEGGFYGYTF. The CDR3 DNA sequence: TGTGCCTGGAGTGCGGAAGGGGGCTTCTATGGCTACACCTTC.

In its sample, this clone was seen a few times. The chain combines TRBV10-3 with TRBJ1-6, with D tentatively TRBD1 (5 bases). CDR3 size: 16 residues. The V end was cut by 2 bases, the J end by 5 bases, with 13 bases between. The V gene's germline CDR1 is ENHRY and CDR2 SYGVKD. CDR3 sequence reads: CAISEVRGGNNSPLHF. The CDR3 region has the DNA TGTGCCATCAGTGAGGTACGCGGGGGGAATAATTCACCCCTCCACTTT.

The CDR3 region is CASSLAYGDRESYEQYF. CDR3 sequence (DNA): TGTGCCAGCAGCTTAGCGTACGGGGACAGGGAATCCTACGAGCAGTACTTC. J is TRBJ2-7 and V is TRBV7-8, with 9 bases lining up with TRBD1. Germline V gives CDR1 SGHVS, CDR2 FQNEAQ. The CDR3 is 17 residues long. The V and J ends lost 0 bases and 1 base, in that order; junction bases with no gene match: 7.

The rearrangement links TRBV11-2 to TRBJ1-1; no firm D call. The V gene lost 0 bases and the J gene lost 0 bases, with 17 bases spanning the gap. The CDR3 totals 18 residues. Germline V CDR1 and CDR2: SGHAT, FQNNGV. CDR3 region: CASSLDRREEGVNTEAFF. In DNA, the CDR3 is TGTGCCAGCAGCTTAGATAGGCGGGAGGAGGGAGTGAACACTGAAGCTTTCTTT.

This rearrangement joins TRBV3-1 (or the pseudogene TRBV3-2) to TRBJ1-1, with 10 bases fitting TRBD1. Germline loops: CDR1 LGHDT, CDR2 YNNKEL (reference sequence). V was clipped by 1 base and J by 3 bases; unmatched bases: 14. The CDR3 contains 19 residues. The CDR3 DNA is TGTGCCAGCAGCCAAGCGACCTACCGGGACAGGGGTGTCCACACTGAAGCTTTCTTT. Amino acid sequence: CASSQATYRDRGVHTEAFF.

The chain recombines TRBV27 with TRBJ1-2; D perhaps matches TRBD1 (6 bases). The V and J ends lost 6 bases and 8 bases respectively, with 16 bases between them. Germline V lookup: CDR1 MNHEY, CDR2 SMNVEV (reference sequence). The CDR3 length is 13 residues. CDR3 loop: CASSPRVRGGYTF. DNA for the CDR3: TGTGCCAGCAGCCCAAGGGTCAGGGGAGGCTACACCTTC.

V is TRBV9 and J is TRBJ2-2, with TRBD1 matching over 7 bases. Germline CDR1 is SGDLS and CDR2 is YYNGEE. The trim removed 6 bases at V and 8 bases at J, leaving 10 bases unmatched. The CDR3 sequence is 14 residues long. The CDR3 DNA is TGTGCCAGCACTTATTCCACAGGGGAAGGGGAGCTGTTTTTT. It codes for CASTYSTGEGELFF.

The rearrangement links TRBV5-1 to TRBJ1-1; D gene uncertain. This CDR3 has 13 amino acids. V was trimmed by 5 bases and J by 4 bases, leaving 12 bases between them. CDR1 and CDR2 from the germline V gene are SGHRS and YFSETQ. CDR3 region: CASSSAGSTEAFF. The CDR3 coding sequence is TGCGCCAGCAGTAGCGCGGGGTCCACTGAAGCTTTCTTT.

The chain uses TRBV19 and TRBJ1-4; 7 bases match TRBD1. V was clipped by 6 bases and J by 0 bases; unmatched bases: 7. Germline V gene data show CDR1 as LNHDA and CDR2 as SQIVND (reference sequence). This CDR3 comprises 16 residues. The CDR3: CASRDRPLATNEKLFF. The CDR3, as DNA: TGTGCCAGTAGGGACAGGCCCCTCGCAACTAATGAAAAACTGTTTTTT.